This TCR beta chain derives from a study of OX40 agonist ivuxolimab in advanced cancers. Method: immunoSEQ multiplex PCR; TCRdb's copy keeps in-frame clones and lacks some. The table records approximately 82,000 clones, roughly 92% of them present only once. Germline V lookup: CDR1 SEHNR, CDR2 FQNEAQ (reference sequence). The CDR3 sequence is 18 residues long. Trimming left V 3 bases short and J 4 bases short, with 19 bases between. This chain joins TRBV7-9 and TRBJ1-6, with D possibly being TRBD1 (6 bases). The origin of this receptor is an adult with an advanced solid tumor such as melanoma, head and neck, liver or kidney cancer. The sample in question was CD4+ or CD8+ T cells sorted from blood, obtained in a trial of the OX40 agonist ivuxolimab. CDR3 bases: TGTGCCAGCAGCTTCATTCCCCGACTGGGGGCATATAATTCACCCCTCCACTTT. Translation gives CASSFIPRLGAYNSPLHF.